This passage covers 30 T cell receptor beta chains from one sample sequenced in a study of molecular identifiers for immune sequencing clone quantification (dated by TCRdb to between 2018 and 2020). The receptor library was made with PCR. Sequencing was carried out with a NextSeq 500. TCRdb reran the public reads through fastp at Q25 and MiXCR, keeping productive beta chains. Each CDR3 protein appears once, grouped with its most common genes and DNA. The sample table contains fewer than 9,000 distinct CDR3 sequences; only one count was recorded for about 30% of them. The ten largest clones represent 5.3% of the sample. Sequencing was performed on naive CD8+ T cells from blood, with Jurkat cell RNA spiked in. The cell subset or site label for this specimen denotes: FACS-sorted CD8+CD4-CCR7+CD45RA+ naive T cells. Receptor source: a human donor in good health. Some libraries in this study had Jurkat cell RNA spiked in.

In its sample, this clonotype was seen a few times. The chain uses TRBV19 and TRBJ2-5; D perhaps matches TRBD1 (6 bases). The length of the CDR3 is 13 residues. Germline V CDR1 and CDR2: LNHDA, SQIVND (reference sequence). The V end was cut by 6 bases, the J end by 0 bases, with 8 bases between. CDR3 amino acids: CASRDRNQETQYF. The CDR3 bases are TGTGCCAGTAGAGACAGGAACCAAGAGACCCAGTACTTC.

CDR3 nucleotides: TGTGCCAGCAGCCGCCAGTCAGGGGACATTCAGTACTTC. It encodes CASSRQSGDIQYF. The V call is TRBV12-3 or TRBV12-4, the J call TRBJ2-4, with a tentative D call TRBD1 (6 bases). The CDR3 runs 13 residues. Trimming took 6 bases from V and 8 from J, leaving 14 bases between them.

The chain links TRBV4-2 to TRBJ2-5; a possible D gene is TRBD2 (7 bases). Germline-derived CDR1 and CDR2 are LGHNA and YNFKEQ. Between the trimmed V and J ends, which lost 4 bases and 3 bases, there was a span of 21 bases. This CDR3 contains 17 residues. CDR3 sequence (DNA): TGTGCCAGCAGCCGGGTCCCGGGGGGCCTCGTTGAAGAGACCCAGTACTTC. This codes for CASSRVPGGLVEETQYF.

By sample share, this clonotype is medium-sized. Here the CDR3 DNA reads TGTGCCAGCAGTCAACTCGACCAGCCCAGGGGGCTAAAGACCCAGTACTTC. It codes for CASSQLDQPRGLKTQYF. V usage is TRBV7-2 and J usage is TRBJ2-5, with 8 bases fitting TRBD1. Germline V gives CDR1 SGHTA, CDR2 FQGNSA. Germline trimming cut 6 bases from V and 6 bases from J; bases unmatched to any gene: 18. The CDR3 length is 17 residues.

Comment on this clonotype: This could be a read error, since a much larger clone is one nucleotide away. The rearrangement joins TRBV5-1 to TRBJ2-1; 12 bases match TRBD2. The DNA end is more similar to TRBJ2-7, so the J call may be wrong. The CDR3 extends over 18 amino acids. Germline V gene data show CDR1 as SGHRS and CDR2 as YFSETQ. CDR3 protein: CASSLLAGGRMSYNEQYF. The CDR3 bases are TGCGCCAGCAGCCTACTAGCGGGAGGCCGGATGTCCTACAATGAGCAGTACTTC.

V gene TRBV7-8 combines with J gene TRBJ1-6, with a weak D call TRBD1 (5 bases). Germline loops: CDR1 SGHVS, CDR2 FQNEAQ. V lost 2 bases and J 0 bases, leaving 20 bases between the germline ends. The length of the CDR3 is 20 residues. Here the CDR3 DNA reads TGTGCCAGCAGCTTACCTATTCAAGTCCCAGGGAGCTCCTATAATTCACCCCTCCACTTT. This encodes CASSLPIQVPGSSYNSPLHF.

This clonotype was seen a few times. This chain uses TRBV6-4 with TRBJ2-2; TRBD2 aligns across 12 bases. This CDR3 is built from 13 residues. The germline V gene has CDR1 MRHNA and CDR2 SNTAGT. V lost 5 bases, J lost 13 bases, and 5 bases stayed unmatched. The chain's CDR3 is CASSYLAGGPLFF. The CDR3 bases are TGTGCCAGCAGTTACCTAGCGGGAGGGCCGCTGTTTTTT.

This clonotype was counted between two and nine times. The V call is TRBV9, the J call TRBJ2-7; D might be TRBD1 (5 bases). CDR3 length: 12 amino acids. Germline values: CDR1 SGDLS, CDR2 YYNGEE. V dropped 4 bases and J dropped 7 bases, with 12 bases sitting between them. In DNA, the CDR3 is TGTGCCAGCAGCCCAACAGGTTTGGAGCAGTACTTC. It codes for CASSPTGLEQYF.

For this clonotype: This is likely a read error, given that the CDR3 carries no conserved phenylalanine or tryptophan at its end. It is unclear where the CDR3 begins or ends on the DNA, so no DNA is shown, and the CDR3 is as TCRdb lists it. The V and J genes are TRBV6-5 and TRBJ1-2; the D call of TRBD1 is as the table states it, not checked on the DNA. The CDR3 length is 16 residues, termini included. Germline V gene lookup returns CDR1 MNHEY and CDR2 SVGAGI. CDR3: CASSPVTGTANYGYPL.

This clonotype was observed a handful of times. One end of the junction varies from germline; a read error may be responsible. In DNA, the CDR3 is TGTGCCAGTAGCCCCCGGGACTTACGGAACACCGGGGAGCTGTATTTT. It encodes CASSPRDLRNTGELYF. V usage is TRBV19 and J usage is TRBJ2-2, with D tentatively TRBD2 (6 bases). Germline values: CDR1 LNHDA, CDR2 SQIVND (reference sequence). The CDR3 covers 16 residues.

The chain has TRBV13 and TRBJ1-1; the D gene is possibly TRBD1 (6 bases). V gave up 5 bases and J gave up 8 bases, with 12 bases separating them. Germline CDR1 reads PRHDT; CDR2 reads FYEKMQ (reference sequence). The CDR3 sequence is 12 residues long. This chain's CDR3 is CASSTGQLEAFF. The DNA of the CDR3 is TGTGCCAGCAGCACCGGACAGTTAGAAGCTTTCTTT.

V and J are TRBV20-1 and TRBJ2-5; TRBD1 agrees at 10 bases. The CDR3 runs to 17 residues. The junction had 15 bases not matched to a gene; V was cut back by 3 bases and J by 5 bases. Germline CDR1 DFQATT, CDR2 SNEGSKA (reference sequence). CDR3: CSASKRSGQGYGETQYF. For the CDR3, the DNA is TGCAGTGCTAGCAAACGTTCGGGACAGGGGTATGGGGAGACCCAGTACTTC.

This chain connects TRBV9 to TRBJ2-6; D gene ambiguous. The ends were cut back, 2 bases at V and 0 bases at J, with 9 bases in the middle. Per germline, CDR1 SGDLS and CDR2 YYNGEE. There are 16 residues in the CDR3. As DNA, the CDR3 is TGTGCCAGCAGCGTTGACGGTTACTCTGGGGCCAACGTCCTGACTTTC. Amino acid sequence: CASSVDGYSGANVLTF.

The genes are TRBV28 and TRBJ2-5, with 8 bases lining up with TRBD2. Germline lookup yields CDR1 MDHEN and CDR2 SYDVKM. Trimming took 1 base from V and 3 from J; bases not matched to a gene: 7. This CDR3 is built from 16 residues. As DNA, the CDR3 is TGTGCCAGCAGTTTATTAGCGGGGCCCCTAGAAGAGACCCAGTACTTC. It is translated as CASSLLAGPLEETQYF.

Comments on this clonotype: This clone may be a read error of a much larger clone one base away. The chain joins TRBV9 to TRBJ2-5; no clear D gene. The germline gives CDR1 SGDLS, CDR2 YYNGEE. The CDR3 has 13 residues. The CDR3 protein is CASEDPIQESQYF. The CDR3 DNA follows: TGTGCCAGCGAGGACCCGATTCAAGAGTCCCAGTACTTC.

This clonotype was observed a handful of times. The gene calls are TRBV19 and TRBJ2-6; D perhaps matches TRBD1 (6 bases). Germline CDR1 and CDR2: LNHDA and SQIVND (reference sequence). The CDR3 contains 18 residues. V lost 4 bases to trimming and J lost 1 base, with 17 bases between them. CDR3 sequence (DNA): TGTGCCAGTAGTACCTATCTCGTCACAGGGTCTGGGGCCAACGTCCTGACTTTC. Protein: CASSTYLVTGSGANVLTF.

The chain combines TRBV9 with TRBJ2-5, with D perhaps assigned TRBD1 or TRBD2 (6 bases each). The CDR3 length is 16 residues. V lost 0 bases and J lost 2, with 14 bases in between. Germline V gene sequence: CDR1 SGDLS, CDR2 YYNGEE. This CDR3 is CASSVGVRGGQETQYF. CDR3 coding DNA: TGTGCCAGCAGCGTAGGGGTCAGGGGAGGACAAGAGACCCAGTACTTC.

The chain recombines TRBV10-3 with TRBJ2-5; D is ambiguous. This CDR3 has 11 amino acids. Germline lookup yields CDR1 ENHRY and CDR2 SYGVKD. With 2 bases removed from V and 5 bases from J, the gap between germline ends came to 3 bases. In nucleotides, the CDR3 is TGTGCCATCAGTGAGGGGGAGACCCAGTACTTC. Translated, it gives CAISEGETQYF.

CDR3 residues: CASSQGRRGSLGTDTQYF. In nucleotides, the CDR3 is TGCGCCAGCAGCCAAGGGAGGCGGGGGAGCCTAGGCACAGATACGCAGTATTTT. The chain carries TRBV4-3 and TRBJ2-3, with 7 bases that match TRBD2. The length of the CDR3 is 18 residues. CDR1 LGHNA and CDR2 YSLEER come from the germline V gene. Trimming at V came to 1 base and at J to 1 base, leaving 11 bases not matched to a gene.

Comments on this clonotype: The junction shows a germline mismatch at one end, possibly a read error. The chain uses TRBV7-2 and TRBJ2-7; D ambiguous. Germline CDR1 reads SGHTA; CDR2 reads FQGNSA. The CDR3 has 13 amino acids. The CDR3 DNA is TGTGTCAGCAGCTTAACGGACCGCTACGAGCTGTACTTC. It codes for CVSSLTDRYELYF.

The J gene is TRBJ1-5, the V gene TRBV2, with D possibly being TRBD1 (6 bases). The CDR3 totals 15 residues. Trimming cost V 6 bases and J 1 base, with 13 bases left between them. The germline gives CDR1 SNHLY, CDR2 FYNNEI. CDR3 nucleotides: TGTGCCAGCAGGGAAACAGGGTACAGCAATCAGCCCCAGCATTTT. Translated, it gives CASRETGYSNQPQHF. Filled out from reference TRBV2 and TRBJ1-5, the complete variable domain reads EPEVTQTPSHQVTQMGQEVILRCVPISNHLYFYWYRQILGQKVEFLVSFYNNEISEKSEIFDDQFSVERPDGSNFTLKIRSTKLEDSAMYFCASRETGYSNQPQHFGDGTRLSIL.

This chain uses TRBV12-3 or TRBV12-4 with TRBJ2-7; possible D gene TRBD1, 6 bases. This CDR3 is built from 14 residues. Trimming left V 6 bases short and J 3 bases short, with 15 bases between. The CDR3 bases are TGTGCCAGCAGCACCGGGACACGAGTCTACGAGCAGTACTTC. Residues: CASSTGTRVYEQYF.

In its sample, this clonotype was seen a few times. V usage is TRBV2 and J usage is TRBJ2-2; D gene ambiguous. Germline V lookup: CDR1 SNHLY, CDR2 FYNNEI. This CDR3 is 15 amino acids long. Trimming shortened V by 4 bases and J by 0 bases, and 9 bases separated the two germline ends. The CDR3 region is CASSGLTANTGELFF. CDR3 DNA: TGTGCCAGCAGTGGTCTTACAGCGAACACCGGGGAGCTGTTTTTT. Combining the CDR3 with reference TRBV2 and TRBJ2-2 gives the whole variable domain EPEVTQTPSHQVTQMGQEVILRCVPISNHLYFYWYRQILGQKVEFLVSFYNNEISEKSEIFDDQFSVERPDGSNFTLKIRSTKLEDSAMYFCASSGLTANTGELFFGEGSRLTVL.

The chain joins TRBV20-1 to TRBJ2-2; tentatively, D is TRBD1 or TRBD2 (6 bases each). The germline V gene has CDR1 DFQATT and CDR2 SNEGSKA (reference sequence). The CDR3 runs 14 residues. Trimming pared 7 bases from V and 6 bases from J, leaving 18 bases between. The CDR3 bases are TGCAGTGTTAACCGGGGGCCGCGGGCCGGGGAGCTGTTTTTT. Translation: CSVNRGPRAGELFF.

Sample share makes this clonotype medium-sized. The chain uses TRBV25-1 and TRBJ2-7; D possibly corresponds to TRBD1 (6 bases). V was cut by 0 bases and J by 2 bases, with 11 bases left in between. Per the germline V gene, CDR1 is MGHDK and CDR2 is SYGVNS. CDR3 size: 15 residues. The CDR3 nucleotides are TGTGCCAGCAGTGAATACAGGGGTGGGGCCTACGAGCAGTACTTC. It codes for CASSEYRGGAYEQYF.

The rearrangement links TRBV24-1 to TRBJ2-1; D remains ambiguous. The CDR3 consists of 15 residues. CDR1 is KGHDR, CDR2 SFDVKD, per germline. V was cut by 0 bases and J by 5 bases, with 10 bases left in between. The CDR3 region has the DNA TGTGCCACCAGTGATTTGCGAAAAATGGACAATGAGCAGTTCTTC. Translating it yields CATSDLRKMDNEQFF.

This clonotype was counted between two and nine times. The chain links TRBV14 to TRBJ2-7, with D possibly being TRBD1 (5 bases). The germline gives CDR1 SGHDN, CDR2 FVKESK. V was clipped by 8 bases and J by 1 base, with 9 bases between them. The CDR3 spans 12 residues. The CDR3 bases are TGTGCCAGCGGGGCGACATCCTACGAGCAGTACTTC. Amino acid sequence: CASGATSYEQYF.

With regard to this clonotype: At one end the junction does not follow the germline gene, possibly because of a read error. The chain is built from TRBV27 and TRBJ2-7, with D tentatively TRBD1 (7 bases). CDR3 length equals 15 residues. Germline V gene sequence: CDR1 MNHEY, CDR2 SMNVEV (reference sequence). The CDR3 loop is CASSPFQGGLVEQSF. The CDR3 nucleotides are TGTGCCAGCAGTCCATTCCAGGGGGGTCTAGTAGAGCAGTCCTTC.

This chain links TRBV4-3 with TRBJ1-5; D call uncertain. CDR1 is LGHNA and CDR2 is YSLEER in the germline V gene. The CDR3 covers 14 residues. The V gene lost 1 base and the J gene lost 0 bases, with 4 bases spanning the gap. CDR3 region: CASSQVYSNQPQHF. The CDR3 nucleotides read TGCGCCAGCAGCCAAGTTTATAGCAATCAGCCCCAGCATTTT.

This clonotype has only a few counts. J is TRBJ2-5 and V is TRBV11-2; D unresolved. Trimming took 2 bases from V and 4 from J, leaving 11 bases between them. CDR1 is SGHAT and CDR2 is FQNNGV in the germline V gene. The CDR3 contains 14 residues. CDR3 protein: CASSLFGILETQYF. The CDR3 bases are TGTGCCAGCAGCTTATTTGGGATATTAGAGACCCAGTACTTC.